Listed below are T cell receptor beta chains from one sample, sequenced in a study of CXCR3-negative and CXCR3-positive naive CD8 T cells. TCRdb re-called the 5' RACE reads; every CDR3 protein appears as one record, without DNA. The sample table includes about 53,000 distinct CDR3 sequences. The source material was naive CXCR3+ CD8+ T cells from blood. These receptors were obtained from a human donor in good health. Some clones in this sample may be carry-over from other donors' samples. Both conserved end residues are part of each CDR3.

j_call cdr3_length v_call cdr3_aa
TRBJ2-1 15 TRBV19 CASSQIQHSYNEQFF
TRBJ2-3 13 TRBV6-5 CASRDQSTDTQYF
TRBJ2-2 12 TRBV28 CASSYNGRELFF
TRBJ2-7 15 TRBV7-7 CASSLREGDGYEQYF
TRBJ2-2 12 TRBV29-1 CSVVLGTGELFF
TRBJ2-3 14 TRBV7-6 CASSLETLKDTQYF
TRBJ2-7 14 TRBV5-1 CASSSYTVSEAQYF
TRBJ2-2 17 TRBV5-1 CASSLYARGPNTGELFF
TRBJ2-1 15 TRBV28 CASTYSGFSYNEQFF
TRBJ2-1 14 TRBV6-2/TRBV6-3 CASSYLGGYNEQFF
TRBJ2-1 17 TRBV28 CASSSLDSPLSYNEQFF
TRBJ1-1 14 TRBV3-1 CASSQDDRVGEAFF
TRBJ1-5 16 TRBV4-1 CASSRAQGVWDQPQHF
TRBJ1-2 16 TRBV20-1 CSARGGTALPNYGYTF
TRBJ1-1 14 TRBV6-6 CASSYWGSNTEAFF
TRBJ2-1 14 TRBV7-9 CASSWGPGYGEQFF
TRBJ2-7 13 TRBV29-1 CSVEGGRAYEQYF
TRBJ2-5 17 TRBV5-1 CASSWTRDRGPQETQYF
TRBJ2-1 13 TRBV29-1 CSVWTSDNNEQFF
TRBJ2-1 15 TRBV27 CTSTRQGGGYNEQFF
TRBJ1-1 13 TRBV6-1 CASSVIVNTEAFF
TRBJ1-1 13 TRBV29-1 CSVGTGGWSEAFF
TRBJ1-2 14 TRBV5-6 CASSPGQGNYGYTF
TRBJ1-1 13 TRBV4-3 CASSLTASTEAFF
TRBJ2-2 12 TRBV7-8 CASSSGAGELFF
TRBJ1-5 18 TRBV7-9 CASSLVAGQGARNQPQHF
TRBJ2-2 17 TRBV4-3 CASSQESSGFLAGELFF
TRBJ2-2 13 TRBV25-1 CASSIRNTGELFF
TRBJ1-1 14 TRBV7-2 CASSRADWDPEAFF
TRBJ1-3 15 TRBV27 CASSHHRGSGNTIYF
TRBJ2-1 13 TRBV5-6 CASSPWVNNEQFF
TRBJ1-1 16 TRBV7-9 CASSLVLTGENTEAFF
TRBJ2-1 16 TRBV9 CASSVTPGRINNEQFF
TRBJ1-1 15 TRBV15 CATSRDRVGRTEAFF
TRBJ2-3 15 TRBV2 CASSEVGGGTDTQYF